These 20 T cell receptor beta chains originate from one sample sequenced in a study of tumor-infiltrating lymphocytes in primary liver carcinoma. Making TCR beta cDNA involved around 520 ng total RNA and a constant-region primer. Libraries of TCR beta came from three nested multiplex PCR rounds with slightly modified ARM-PCR. Primers for the first two PCR rounds were TRBV1-TRBV30 forward primers and a C-beta reverse primer (roughly 10 cycles per round). Using its own MiXCR run on the multiplex PCR reads, TCRdb lists one record per CDR3 protein. The data show roughly 180,000 distinct CDR3 sequences, about 55% seen once. Germline DNA was also extracted, and blood RNA was taken from unsorted whole blood. Sequencing was performed on peripheral blood. The source of these receptors is a man between 40 and 49 years old with primary liver carcinoma and hepatitis B virus infection.

The chain has TRBV10-3 and TRBJ2-7; 9 bases map to TRBD1. Germline loops: CDR1 ENHRY, CDR2 SYGVKD. The J segment lost 4 bases and the V segment lost 10 bases, leaving 5 bases of the junction unmatched. The CDR3 has 12 residues. The CDR3 sequence is CATGDREYEQYF. In nucleotides, the CDR3 is TGTGCCACCGGGGACAGGGAGTACGAGCAGTACTTC.

The chain couples TRBV11-2 to TRBJ1-4; no clear D. The V gene's germline CDR1 is SGHAT and CDR2 FQNNGV. The CDR3 is 13 amino acids. Trimming pared 3 bases from V and 12 bases from J, leaving 14 bases between. The CDR3 here is CASSFPAVGELFF. The CDR3 bases are TGTGCCAGCAGCTTCCCCGCGGTAGGAGAACTGTTTTTT.

Notes on this clonotype: This may be a read error, as it is one base from a much larger clone. The chain couples TRBV11-3 to TRBJ2-5; D gene unclear. This CDR3 region has 9 residues. Germline lookup yields CDR1 SGHNT and CDR2 YENEEA. CDR3 sequence reads: CVGRETQYF. CDR3 nucleotide sequence: TGTGTCGGCCGGGAGACCCAGTACTTC.

Note on this clonotype: The junction shows a germline mismatch at one end, possibly a read error. The CDR3 DNA is TGTACCAGCAGACCCGGGACTAGCGGGGCGTACGAGCACTACTTC. This codes for CTSRPGTSGAYEHYF. V is TRBV6-2 or TRBV6-3 and J is TRBJ2-7; 13 bases are a match to TRBD2. This CDR3 region has 15 residues. Germline assignment: CDR1 MNHEY and CDR2 SVGEGT.

The genes are TRBV7-9 and TRBJ1-6; 9 nucleotides line up with TRBD1. The germline CDR1 and CDR2 sequences are SEHNR and FQNEAQ (reference sequence). The ends lost 5 bases at V and 10 bases at J; junction bases unmatched: 9. The CDR3 length is 15 residues. The CDR3 is CASSRPGTGFSPLHF. The CDR3 DNA reads TGTGCCAGCAGCCGCCCCGGGACAGGGTTCTCACCCCTCCACTTT.

This clonotype was counted many times. This chain links TRBV11-2 with TRBJ2-3, with 8 bases that match TRBD1. Trimming cost V 5 bases and J 5 bases; bases outside gene matches: 15. The CDR3 runs 17 residues. The germline V gene encodes CDR1 SGHAT and CDR2 FQNNGV. The CDR3 DNA follows: TGTGCCAGCAGCCCCAGACCCAGACAGGGGCCGGAAGATACGCAGTATTTT. Its translation: CASSPRPRQGPEDTQYF.

This clonotype turned up a few times. Since a much larger clone is just one base distant, this may be a read error. J is TRBJ2-4 and V is TRBV11-2; D uncertain. The CDR3 is made up of 15 amino acids. Germline loops: CDR1 SGHAT, CDR2 FQNNGV. The CDR3: CTSSLDIGLGNIQYF. In DNA, the CDR3 is TGTACCAGCAGCTTAGATATAGGGCTCGGAAACATTCAGTACTTC.

This clonotype was counted between two and nine times. This chain connects TRBV6-5 to TRBJ2-7; TRBD2 aligns across 8 bases. Germline loops: CDR1 MNHEY, CDR2 SVGAGI. The J segment lost 1 base and the V segment lost 3 bases, leaving 5 bases of the junction unmatched. This CDR3 is built from 15 residues. DNA for the CDR3: TGTGCCAGCAGTTATACGGCGGGAGGATCCTACGAGCAGTACTTC. It translates to CASSYTAGGSYEQYF.

This clonotype showed up just a few times. The rearrangement uses TRBV6-1 and TRBJ2-7, with 9 nucleotides matching TRBD1. J lost 5 bases, V lost 5 bases, and 10 bases had no gene match. The CDR3 runs 15 residues. Germline V gives CDR1 MNHNS, CDR2 SASEGT. CDR3 in amino acids: CASSTPRTGANEQYF. CDR3 DNA: TGTGCCAGCAGTACCCCCCGGACAGGGGCCAACGAGCAGTACTTC.

This clonotype has a count of ten or more. This rearrangement joins TRBV11-2 to TRBJ1-4; D is uncertain. Germline loops: CDR1 SGHAT, CDR2 FQNNGV. This CDR3 is 14 amino acids long. V lost 5 bases, J lost 14 bases, and 21 bases lay in between. CDR3 loop: CASSPGPQNLGLFF. CDR3 DNA: TGTGCCAGCAGCCCCGGCCCCCAAAACCTAGGGCTGTTTTTT.

This clonotype was seen many times. The chain is built from TRBV11-2 and TRBJ2-2, with D hard to call. The CDR3 spans 15 residues. Trimming stripped 0 bases from V and 4 bases from J, with 9 bases between. CDR1 SGHAT and CDR2 FQNNGV come from the germline V gene. The DNA for the CDR3 is TGTGCCAGCAGCTTAGATCCAGCGATCACCGGGGAGCTGTTTTTT. Translating gives CASSLDPAITGELFF.

About this clonotype: A read error may account for a junction end that differs from germline. The gene calls are TRBV6-5 and TRBJ2-7; TRBD1 aligns across 9 bases. The germline CDR1 and CDR2 sequences are MNHEY and SVGAGI. The CDR3 runs 14 residues. CDR3 region: CASSEDRGSYGQYF. The CDR3, as DNA: TGTGCCAGCAGCGAGGACAGGGGCTCCTACGGGCAGTATTTC.

This clonotype is a singleton in its sample. The V and J genes are TRBV4-1 and TRBJ2-1; TRBD2 matches at 8 bases. Germline CDR1 reads MGHRA; CDR2 reads YSYEKL. CDR3 length: 17 amino acids. V gave up 0 bases and J gave up 3 bases; unmatched junction bases: 7. In DNA form, the CDR3 reads TGCGCCAGCAGCCAAGAAGCGGGGGCGGATAGCTACAATGAGCAGTTCTTC. It encodes CASSQEAGADSYNEQFF.

As regards this clonotype: This may be a read error: a much more frequent sequence differs by one nucleotide. This chain links TRBV11-3 with TRBJ2-5; no clear D. CDR1 and CDR2 (germline): SGHNT, YENEEA. V shed 5 bases and J shed 0 bases, with 10 bases lying between them. The CDR3 is 14 amino acids. The DNA for the CDR3 is TGTGCCAGCAGCCCATCGCTAGACCAAGAGACCCAGTACTTC. Protein product: CASSPSLDQETQYF.

This clonotype was seen at least ten times. The chain links TRBV11-1 to TRBJ2-3; 7 nucleotides align to TRBD1. Germline V CDR1 and CDR2: SGHAT, FQDESV (reference sequence). After removal of 5 bases from V and 7 bases from J, the junction contained 6 bases not matched to a gene. CDR3 size: 13 residues. CDR3 coding DNA: TGTGCCAGCAGCCCGGGACAGTTCAATACGCAGTATTTT. This sequence encodes CASSPGQFNTQYF.

This clonotype showed up just once. V and J are TRBV29-1 and TRBJ1-1; TRBD1 is a possible D gene (6 bases). V lost 8 bases, J lost 2 bases, and 15 bases lay in between. Germline-derived CDR1 and CDR2 are SQVTM and ANQGSEA. The CDR3 consists of 13 residues. CDR3: CSFLTGLNTEAFF. CDR3 bases: TGCAGCTTCTTAACAGGGCTTAACACTGAAGCTTTCTTT.

V gene TRBV28 combines with J gene TRBJ1-6, with 9 bases identical to TRBD1. This CDR3 is built from 15 residues. Germline V gives CDR1 MDHEN, CDR2 SYDVKM. The J segment lost 10 bases and the V segment lost 7 bases, leaving 11 bases of the junction unmatched. The CDR3 region has the DNA TGTGCCAGCAATCTCGGGGACAGGGTTGGATCACCCCTCCACTTT. This sequence encodes CASNLGDRVGSPLHF.

The rearrangement joins TRBV7-9 to TRBJ2-3; D unclear. The CDR3 loop spans 15 amino acids. The germline V gene encodes CDR1 SEHNR and CDR2 FQNEAQ (reference sequence). V shed 5 bases and J shed 2 bases, with 14 bases lying between them. CDR3 protein: CASSNGGSLTDTQYF. CDR3 nucleotide sequence: TGTGCCAGCAGCAACGGCGGCTCCCTCACAGATACGCAGTATTTT. The entire variable domain, with the rest obtained from reference TRBV7-9 and TRBJ2-3, is as follows: DTGVSQNPRHKITKRGQNVTFRCDPISEHNRLYWYRQTLGQGPEFLTYFQNEAQLEKSRLLSDRFSAERPKGSFSTLEIQRTEQGDSAMYLCASSNGGSLTDTQYFGPGTRLTVL.

About this clonotype: This sequence may be a read error, since a much larger clone differs from it by one base. The rearrangement joins TRBV4-2 to TRBJ2-1; 7 nucleotides line up with TRBD2. CDR3 length: 15 amino acids. Germline V gives CDR1 LGHNA, CDR2 YNFKEQ. This CDR3 reads CACSPEAGRANEQFF. The CDR3 bases are TGTGCCTGCAGCCCCGAAGCGGGGAGGGCCAATGAGCAGTTCTTC.

The chain combines TRBV5-6 with TRBJ2-5, with D perhaps being TRBD1 or TRBD2 (5 bases each). There are 15 residues in the CDR3. CDR1 and CDR2 from the germline V gene are SGHDT and YYEEEE. The V end lost 4 bases, the J end lost 6 bases, and 19 bases lay between the germline ends. CDR3 amino acids: CASSLQGLEGKTQYF. DNA for the CDR3: TGTGCCAGCAGCCTGCAAGGCCTAGAGGGGAAGACCCAGTACTTC.